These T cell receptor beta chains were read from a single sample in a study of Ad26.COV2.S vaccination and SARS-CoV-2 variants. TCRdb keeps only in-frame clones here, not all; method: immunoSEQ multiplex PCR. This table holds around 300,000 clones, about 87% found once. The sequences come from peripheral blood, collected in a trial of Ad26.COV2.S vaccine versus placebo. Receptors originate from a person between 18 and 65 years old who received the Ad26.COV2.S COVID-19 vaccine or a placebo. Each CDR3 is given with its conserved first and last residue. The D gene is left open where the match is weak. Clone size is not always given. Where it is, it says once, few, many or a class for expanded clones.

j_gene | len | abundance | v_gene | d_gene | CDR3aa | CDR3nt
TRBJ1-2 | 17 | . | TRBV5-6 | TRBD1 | CASSLGSGTGAGYGYTF | TGTGCCAGCAGCTTGGGGTCCGGGACAGGGGCGGGGTATGGCTACACCTTC
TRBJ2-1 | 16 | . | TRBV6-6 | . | CASRHSGTKSYNEQFF | TGTGCCAGCAGGCACTCCGGGACAAAATCCTACAATGAGCAGTTCTTC
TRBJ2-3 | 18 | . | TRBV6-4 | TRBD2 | CASSGSLAGEASTDTQYF | TGTGCCAGCAGTGGATCACTAGCGGGGGAGGCTAGCACAGATACGCAGTATTTT
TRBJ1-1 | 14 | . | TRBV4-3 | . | CASSQVASGTEAFF | TGCGCCAGCAGCCAAGTTGCAAGCGGCACCGAAGCTTTCTTT
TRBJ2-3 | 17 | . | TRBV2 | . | CASIEKVWYKGTDTQYF | TGTGCCAGCATCGAAAAAGTTTGGTACAAGGGGACAGATACGCAGTATTTT
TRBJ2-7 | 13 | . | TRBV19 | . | CASSTPPLWEQYF | TGTGCCAGTAGTACGCCCCCCCTTTGGGAGCAGTACTTC
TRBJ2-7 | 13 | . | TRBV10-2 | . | CASSAGEDYEQYF | TGCGCCAGCAGTGCCGGAGAAGATTACGAGCAGTACTTC
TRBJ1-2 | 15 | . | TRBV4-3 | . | CASSQEPGSNYGYTF | TGCGCCAGCAGCCAAGAACCGGGGTCTAACTATGGCTACACCTTC
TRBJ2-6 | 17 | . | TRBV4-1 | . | CASSQGDTVTGANVLTF | TGCGCCAGCAGCCAAGGTGACACAGTGACTGGGGCCAACGTCCTGACTTTC
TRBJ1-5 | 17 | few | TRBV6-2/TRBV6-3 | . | CASSYLEWNAGNQPQHF | TGTGCCAGCAGTTACCTGGAATGGAACGCGGGCAATCAGCCCCAGCATTTT
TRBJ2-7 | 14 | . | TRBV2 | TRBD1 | CASSDGTVLYEQYF | TGTGCCAGCAGTGACGGGACAGTCCTCTACGAGCAGTACTTC
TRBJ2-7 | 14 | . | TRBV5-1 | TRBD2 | CASSLAGGLNEQYF | TGCGCCAGCAGCTTAGCGGGAGGGCTTAACGAGCAGTACTTC
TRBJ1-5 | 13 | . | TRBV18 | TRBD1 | CASSGTGVQPQHF | TGTGCCAGCTCAGGGACAGGGGTTCAGCCCCAGCATTTT
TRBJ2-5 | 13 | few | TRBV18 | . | CASSRALLETQYF | TGTGCCAGCTCACGGGCTCTTCTGGAGACCCAGTACTTC
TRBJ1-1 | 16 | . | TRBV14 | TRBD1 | CASSQQDRAWSTEAFF | TGTGCCAGCAGCCAACAGGACAGGGCGTGGAGCACTGAAGCTTTCTTT
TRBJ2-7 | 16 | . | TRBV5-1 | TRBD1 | CASSIPRQGETYEQYF | TGCGCCAGCAGCATACCTCGACAGGGGGAAACCTACGAGCAGTACTTC
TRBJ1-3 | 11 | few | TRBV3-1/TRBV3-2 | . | CASSLQNTIYF | TGTGCCAGCAGCCTCCAAAACACCATATATTTT
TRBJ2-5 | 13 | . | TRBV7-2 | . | CASSLGIDRNNYF | TGTGCCAGCAGCTTAGGGATTGACCGAAACAACTACTTC
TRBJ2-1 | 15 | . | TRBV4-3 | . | CASSQNGRGLNEQFF | TGCGCCAGCAGCCAAAACGGGCGGGGTCTAAATGAGCAGTTCTTC
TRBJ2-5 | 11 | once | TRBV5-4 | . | CASNRDETQYF | TGTGCCAGCAATAGGGATGAGACCCAGTACTTC
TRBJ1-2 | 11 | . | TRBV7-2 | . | CASSPTYGYTF | TGTGCCAGCAGCCCGACTTATGGCTACACCTTC
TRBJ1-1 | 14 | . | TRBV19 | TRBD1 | CAVSRRQGADEAFF | TGTGCCGTATCCCGTCGGCAGGGGGCGGATGAAGCTTTCTTT
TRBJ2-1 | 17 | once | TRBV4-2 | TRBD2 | CASSQVLAGKDHNEQFF | TGTGCCAGCAGCCAAGTACTAGCGGGAAAAGACCACAATGAGCAGTTCTTC
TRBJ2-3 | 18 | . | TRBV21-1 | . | CASSNARTAPDETGTQYF | TGTGCCAGCAGCAACGCCCGAACGGCCCCCGATGAGACCGGTACGCAGTATTTT
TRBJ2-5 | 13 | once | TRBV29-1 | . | CSVDGGRRETQYF | TGCAGCGTTGATGGTGGAAGGCGGGAGACCCAGTACTTC
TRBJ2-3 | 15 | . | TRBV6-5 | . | CASSFIGGSTDTQYF | TGTGCCAGCAGTTTCATCGGCGGGAGCACAGATACGCAGTATTTT
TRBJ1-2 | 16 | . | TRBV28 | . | CASSSNRAAGGHGYTF | TGTGCCAGCAGTTCAAATCGAGCAGCCGGCGGGCATGGCTACACCTTC
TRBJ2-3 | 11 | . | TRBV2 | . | CASRYTDTQYF | TGTGCCAGCAGGTACACAGATACGCAGTATTTT
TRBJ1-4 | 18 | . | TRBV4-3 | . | CASSQDYRGFGTNEKLFF | TGCGCCAGCAGCCAAGATTATCGAGGATTTGGCACTAATGAAAAACTGTTTTTT
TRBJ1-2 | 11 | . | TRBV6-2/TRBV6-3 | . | CASSYTYGYTF | TGTGCCAGCAGTTACACCTATGGCTACACCTTC
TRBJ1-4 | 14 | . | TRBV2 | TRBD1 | CASRAGTALEKLFF | TGTGCCAGCAGGGCGGGGACAGCCCTCGAAAAACTGTTTTTT
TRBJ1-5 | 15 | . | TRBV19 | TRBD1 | CASSAPGTGGSPQHF | TGTGCCAGTAGTGCTCCAGGGACAGGTGGGTCGCCCCAGCATTTT
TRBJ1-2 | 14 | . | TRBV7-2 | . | CASSSFGQNYGYTF | TGTGCCAGCAGCTCCTTCGGGCAGAACTATGGCTACACCTTC
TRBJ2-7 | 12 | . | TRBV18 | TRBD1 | CATGQGAYEQYF | TGTGCCACGGGACAGGGGGCCTACGAGCAGTACTTC
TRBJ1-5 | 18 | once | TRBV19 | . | CASSIGGQGTLSNQPQHF | TGTGCCAGTAGTATAGGAGGGCAGGGGACTTTAAGCAATCAGCCCCAGCATTTT
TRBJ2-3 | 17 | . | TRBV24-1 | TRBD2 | CATSDPVAGEKTDTQYF | TGTGCCACCAGTGACCCCGTAGCGGGGGAGAAAACAGATACGCAGTATTTT
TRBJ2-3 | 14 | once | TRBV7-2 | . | CASSWGSPTDTQYF | TGTGCCAGCAGCTGGGGAAGCCCCACAGATACGCAGTATTTT
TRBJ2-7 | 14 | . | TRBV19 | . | CASSILKGIGEQYF | TGTGCCAGTAGTATTCTTAAAGGGATAGGCGAGCAGTACTTC
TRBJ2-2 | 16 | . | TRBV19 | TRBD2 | CASSISSGRGTGELFF | TGTGCCAGTAGTATCTCTAGCGGGAGAGGCACCGGGGAGCTGTTTTTT
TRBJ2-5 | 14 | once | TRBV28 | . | CASTVPATRGTQYF | TGTGCCAGCACAGTTCCGGCGACCCGAGGGACCCAGTACTTC
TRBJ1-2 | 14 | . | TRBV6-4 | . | CASSDEQDVGGYTF | TGTGCCAGCAGTGACGAGCAGGATGTTGGAGGCTACACCTTC
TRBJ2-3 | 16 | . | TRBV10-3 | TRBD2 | CATAWLAGARTDTQYF | TGTGCCACCGCCTGGTTAGCGGGGGCTCGCACAGATACGCAGTATTTT
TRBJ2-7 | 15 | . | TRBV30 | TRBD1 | CAWSAKRTGIDEQYF | TGTGCCTGGAGTGCAAAAAGGACAGGGATAGACGAGCAGTACTTC
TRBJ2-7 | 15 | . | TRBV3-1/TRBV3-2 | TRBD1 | CASSHSDRGRGEQYF | TGTGCCAGCAGCCACTCGGACAGGGGAAGGGGCGAGCAGTACTTC
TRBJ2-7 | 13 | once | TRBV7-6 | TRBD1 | CASSWGQTYEQYF | TGTGCCAGCAGCTGGGGACAGACCTACGAGCAGTACTTC
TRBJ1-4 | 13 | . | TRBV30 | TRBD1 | CAWSLQGSGKLFF | TGTGCCTGGAGTTTACAGGGGTCGGGAAAACTGTTTTTT
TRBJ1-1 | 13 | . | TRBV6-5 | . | CASRETGNTEAFF | TGTGCCAGCAGGGAGACAGGGAACACTGAAGCTTTCTTT
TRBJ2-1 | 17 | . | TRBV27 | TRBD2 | CASSLPLIGGERNEQFF | TGTGCCAGCAGCCTCCCCCTCATCGGGGGGGAGAGGAATGAGCAGTTCTTC
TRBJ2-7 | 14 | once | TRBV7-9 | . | CASSLIQQPYEQYF | TGTGCCAGCAGCTTAATCCAGCAGCCTTACGAGCAGTACTTC
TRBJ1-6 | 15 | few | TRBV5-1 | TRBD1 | CASSSQTGTSSPLHF | TGCGCCAGCAGCTCCCAGACAGGGACCAGTTCACCCCTCCACTTT
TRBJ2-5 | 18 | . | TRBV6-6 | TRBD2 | CASSPTRGTSGRRETQYF | TGTGCCAGCAGTCCCACCCGGGGGACTAGCGGCCGGAGGGAGACCCAGTACTTC
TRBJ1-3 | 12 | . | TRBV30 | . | CAWSVLRGTIYF | TGTGCCTGGAGTGTACTGAGGGGCACCATATATTTT
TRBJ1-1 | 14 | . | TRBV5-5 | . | CASQPQDLNTEAFF | TGTGCCAGCCAGCCTCAGGACCTGAACACTGAAGCTTTCTTT
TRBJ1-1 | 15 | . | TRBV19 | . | CASSMTNRAHTEAFF | TGTGCCAGTAGTATGACCAACAGGGCGCACACTGAAGCTTTCTTT
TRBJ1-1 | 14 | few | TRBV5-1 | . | CASSYGPMNTEAFF | TGCGCCAGCAGCTACGGACCAATGAACACTGAAGCTTTCTTT
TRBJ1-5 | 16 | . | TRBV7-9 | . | CASSLGTGTPNQPQHF | TGTGCCAGCAGCTTGGGGACCGGGACCCCCAATCAGCCCCAGCATTTT
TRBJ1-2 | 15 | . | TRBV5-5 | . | CASSLAPITNYGYTF | TGTGCCAGCAGCTTGGCCCCTATCACTAACTATGGCTACACCTTC
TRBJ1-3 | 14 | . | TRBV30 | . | CAWTNRVSGNTIYF | TGTGCCTGGACGAACCGGGTCTCTGGAAACACCATATATTTT
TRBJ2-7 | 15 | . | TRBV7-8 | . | CASSPSTSYAYEQYF | TGTGCCAGCAGCCCATCGACTAGTTACGCCTACGAGCAGTACTTC
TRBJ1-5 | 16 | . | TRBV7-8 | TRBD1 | CASSLSPAGGGQPQHF | TGTGCCAGCAGCTTATCCCCAGCAGGGGGCGGGCAGCCCCAGCATTTT